The 27 T cell receptor beta chains below were found in one sample sequenced in a study of beta chain features in type 1 diabetes listed by TCRdb under 2018. Broader findings and caveats from the paper: Type 1 diabetes patients showed a moderate but significant shortening of TCRB CDR3 length in all four CD4+ subsets.

Their target antigens are unknown. Receptors were amplified or captured by the immunoSEQ multiplex PCR assay. The High Capacity cDNA Reverse Transcription Kit was used to reverse transcribe all of the isolated RNA, meaning that expressed TCRB transcripts were what got sequenced. TCRdb holds this immuneACCESS table with in-frame rearrangements only. Some clones are missing; in checked studies, unresolved V genes explain under half, and the rest has no known cause. The sample includes some 660,000 clones, with around 15% observed a single time. The top ten constitute approximately 0.043% of the sample. Sequenced material: naive CD4+ T cells from blood. Explained via the paper, the cell subset or site label denotes: true naive CD4+ T cells. These receptors came from a man younger than 30 with type 1 diabetes.

This clone has more than one count but fewer than ten. This chain joins TRBV7-9 and TRBJ1-4; D perhaps matches TRBD1 (5 bases). Germline CDR1 reads SEHNR; CDR2 reads FQNEAQ (reference sequence). CDR3 length: 13 residues. V dropped 8 bases and J dropped 6 bases, with 13 bases sitting between them. The CDR3 DNA is TGTGCCAGCCTTTCTCAGGGTCATGAAAAACTGTTTTTT. As protein: CASLSQGHEKLFF.

This clone came up a few times. This chain links TRBV5-6 with TRBJ2-2; 7 nucleotides agree with TRBD1. Per the germline V gene, CDR1 is SGHDT and CDR2 is YYEEEE. The CDR3 extends over 14 amino acids. Unmatched junction bases numbered 5, after V lost 4 bases and J lost 5 bases. CDR3: CASSQGTATGELFF. CDR3 nucleotides: TGTGCCAGCAGCCAAGGGACAGCTACCGGGGAGCTGTTTTTT.

This clone was seen a few times. This chain connects TRBV7-2 to TRBJ2-1; D unresolved. Germline CDR1 reads SGHTA; CDR2 reads FQGNSA. CDR3 length equals 15 residues. V lost 9 bases and J 3 bases, leaving 18 bases between the germline ends. The CDR3 reads CASTAESAYYNEQFF. The CDR3 bases are TGTGCCAGTACCGCCGAGAGCGCCTACTACAATGAGCAGTTCTTC. The full variable domain, rest sourced from reference TRBV7-2 and TRBJ2-1, is GAGVSQSPSNKVTEKGKDVELRCDPISGHTALYWYRQSLGQGLEFLIYFQGNSAPDKSGLPSDRFSAERTGGSVSTLTIQRTQQEDSAVYLCASTAESAYYNEQFFGPGTRLTVL.

This clone was observed a few times. V and J are TRBV7-9 and TRBJ2-5; TRBD1 is a possible D gene (6 bases). Germline CDR1 is SEHNR and CDR2 is FQNEAQ (reference sequence). The CDR3 contains 13 residues. The V end lost 3 bases, the J end lost 5 bases, and 10 bases lay between the germline ends. The CDR3 here is CASSFNQGETQYF. The CDR3 nucleotides are TGTGCCAGCAGCTTTAATCAGGGGGAGACCCAGTACTTC.

There are a few counts of this clone. The chain has TRBV28 and TRBJ1-4; TRBD1 aligns across 12 bases. Trimming cost V 4 bases and J 5 bases; bases outside gene matches: 2. This CDR3 has 15 residues. The germline gives CDR1 MDHEN, CDR2 SYDVKM. Written as DNA, the CDR3 is TGTGCCAGCAGTTGGGGGACAGGGGGCAATGAAAAACTGTTTTTT. This translates into CASSWGTGGNEKLFF.

Here the CDR3 reads CASSQVRDRDEKLFF. CDR3 in DNA: TGCGCCAGCAGCCAAGTTAGGGACAGGGATGAAAAACTGTTTTTT. The V gene is TRBV4-1, the J gene TRBJ1-4; 9 positions agree with TRBD1. CDR1 is MGHRA and CDR2 is YSYEKL in the germline V gene. After removal of 1 base from V and 6 bases from J, the junction contained 3 bases not matched to a gene. CDR3 length: 15 residues.

There are a few counts of this clone. The V call is TRBV7-2, the J call TRBJ2-1, with 12 bases fitting TRBD1. The CDR3 sequence is 18 residues long. Germline CDR1 SGHTA, CDR2 FQGNSA. With V trimmed by 5 bases and J by 8 bases, 16 bases remained unmatched. The DNA of the CDR3 is TGTGCCAGCAGCCTAACCCCCGCCGGGACAGGGGGCGGGGATGAGCAGTTCTTC. It yields the protein CASSLTPAGTGGGDEQFF.

With respect to this clone: Distinct nucleotide sequences in the sample also encode this CDR3. This chain joins TRBV30 and TRBJ2-7; a weak D match, TRBD1 (5 bases). Trimming stripped 2 bases from V and 3 bases from J, with 8 bases between. The CDR3 totals 12 residues. Per the germline V gene, CDR1 is GTSNPN and CDR2 is SVGIG (reference sequence). The CDR3 region has the DNA TGTGCCTGGAGTTTCCAGGGCTACGAGCAGTACTTC. Its protein is CAWSFQGYEQYF.

The gene calls are TRBV1 and TRBJ2-2; the table's TRBD2 call for D was not verified on the DNA. TRBV1 is described as a pseudogene. This CDR3 comprises 15 residues. CDR3 sequence reads: CTSIRTSGSTGELFF. In nucleotides, the CDR3 is TGCACCAGCATACGGACTAGCGGGTCAACCGGGGAGCTGTTTTTT.

CDR3: CASSLGMVSGANVLTF. CDR3 bases: TGTGCCAGCAGCCTAGGGATGGTCTCTGGGGCCAACGTCCTGACTTTC. The chain couples TRBV7-2 to TRBJ2-6; D is uncertain. This CDR3 region has 16 residues. From germline, CDR1 is SGHTA and CDR2 FQGNSA. Between the trimmed V and J ends, which lost 5 bases and 0 bases, there was a span of 11 bases.

There are a few counts of this clone. The chain links TRBV28 to TRBJ2-3; TRBD2 matches at 8 bases. CDR1 and CDR2 from the germline V gene are MDHEN and SYDVKM. The length of the CDR3 is 16 residues. Unmatched junction bases numbered 10, after V lost 4 bases and J lost 4 bases. The CDR3 region is CASSSFPGLGADTQYF. CDR3 nucleotides: TGTGCCAGCAGTTCGTTCCCGGGACTAGGGGCAGATACGCAGTATTTT.

On this clone: Sequence at one end of the junction differs from germline and may be a read error. V gene TRBV7-2 combines with J gene TRBJ2-7; 9 nucleotides line up with TRBD2. This CDR3 spans 16 amino acids. Looked up from germline, CDR1 is SGHTA and CDR2 is FQGNSA. The CDR3 region has the DNA TGTGCCAGCAGCGTAGCCGGGACTAGCCCGGCGATGGAGCAGTACTTC. It translates to CASSVAGTSPAMEQYF. Complete variable domain (other parts from reference TRBV7-2 and TRBJ2-7): GAGVSQSPSNKVTEKGKDVELRCDPISGHTALYWYRQSLGQGLEFLIYFQGNSAPDKSGLPSDRFSAERTGGSVSTLTIQRTQQEDSAVYLCASSVAGTSPAMEQYFGPGTRLTVT.

The chain carries TRBV6-6 and TRBJ2-5; no reliable D call. This CDR3 comprises 15 residues. Germline lookup yields CDR1 MNHNY and CDR2 SVGAGI (reference sequence). V lost 0 bases and J lost 3, with 11 bases in between. The CDR3 DNA reads TGTGCCAGCAGTTACTCGAACGTACAAGAAGAGACCCAGTACTTC. This codes for CASSYSNVQEETQYF.

This clone was seen a few times. The chain recombines TRBV7-2 with TRBJ2-5, with TRBD1 as a possible D gene (6 bases). V was trimmed by 4 bases and J by 2 bases, leaving 11 bases between them. There are 14 residues in the CDR3. Germline V lookup: CDR1 SGHTA, CDR2 FQGNSA. The CDR3 region is CASSSRQGQETQYF. Here the CDR3 DNA reads TGTGCCAGCAGCTCCCGCCAGGGGCAAGAGACCCAGTACTTC.

The rearrangement joins TRBV5-1 to TRBJ2-5, with 11 bases matching TRBD1. V dropped 4 bases and J dropped 5; count of bases not matched to a gene: 10. The length of the CDR3 is 16 residues. Germline CDR1 and CDR2: SGHRS and YFSETQ. Written as DNA, the CDR3 is TGCGCCAGCAGCGATCGGACAGGGGGCGCGACTGAGACCCAGTACTTC. It translates to CASSDRTGGATETQYF.

This chain joins TRBV23-1 and TRBJ2-1; D is unclear. TRBV23-1 has ORF status, its function being uncertain. With 4 bases removed from V and 2 bases from J, the gap between germline ends came to 12 bases. CDR3 length: 15 amino acids. The CDR3 bases are TGCGCCAGCAGTCTGACCTCAATGCCCTACAATGAGCAGTTCTTC. This sequence encodes CASSLTSMPYNEQFF.

A few counts support this clone. This chain joins TRBV5-4 and TRBJ2-5; unclear D gene. V dropped 1 base and J dropped 2 bases, with 9 bases sitting between them. Germline CDR1 reads SGHNT; CDR2 reads YYREEE (reference sequence). The CDR3 is 14 residues long. In DNA, the CDR3 is TGTGCCAGCAGCTTGCCTAAACCGCAAGAGACCCAGTACTTC. This codes for CASSLPKPQETQYF.

This clone was observed a handful of times. V is TRBV30 and J is TRBJ2-5; D possibly corresponds to TRBD2 (5 bases). V lost 0 bases, J lost 0 bases, and 14 bases lay in between. In germline, CDR1 is GTSNPN, CDR2 SVGIG (reference sequence). This CDR3 has 16 amino acids. CDR3 sequence: CAWSVGGLRYQETQYF. The CDR3, as DNA: TGTGCCTGGAGTGTAGGAGGACTGAGGTACCAAGAGACCCAGTACTTC.

The sample holds a few counts of this clone. The rearrangement uses TRBV6-5 and TRBJ2-2; D uncertain. Trimming took 0 bases from V and 4 from J, leaving 9 bases between them. Germline-derived CDR1 and CDR2 are MNHEY and SVGAGI. The CDR3 spans 15 residues. CDR3 nucleotide sequence: TGTGCCAGCAGTTACTCGGCTGATGGCACCGGGGAGCTGTTTTTT. Translating it yields CASSYSADGTGELFF.

This clone was counted only a few times. The V gene is TRBV6-5, the J gene TRBJ2-5; possibly TRBD2 for D (6 bases). The CDR3 runs 15 residues. Germline loops: CDR1 MNHEY, CDR2 SVGAGI. The V gene lost 2 bases and the J gene lost 1 base, with 11 bases spanning the gap. The CDR3 here is CASSYRGSTQETQYF. The CDR3 nucleotides are TGTGCCAGCAGTTACCGGGGGAGCACCCAAGAGACCCAGTACTTC.

This clone was seen more than once but under ten times. The CDR3 nucleotides are TGTGCCAGCAGCCCCCGGGACTGGTCCTACGAGCAGTACTTC. Translated, it gives CASSPRDWSYEQYF. The genes are TRBV7-9 and TRBJ2-7; D may be TRBD2 (6 bases). This CDR3 is 14 amino acids long. V lost 5 bases and J 1 base, leaving 12 bases between the germline ends. In germline, CDR1 is SEHNR, CDR2 FQNEAQ (reference sequence).

This clone appeared a few times. The rearrangement joins TRBV7-9 to TRBJ1-5; 8 bases are shared with TRBD1. CDR3 length: 16 residues. Germline CDR1 is SEHNR and CDR2 is FQNEAQ (reference sequence). The trim removed 3 bases at V and 0 bases at J, leaving 4 bases unmatched. CDR3 in DNA: TGTGCCAGCAGCTTTGGAGACAGGGGTAGCAATCAGCCCCAGCATTTT. Its translation is CASSFGDRGSNQPQHF. Using reference TRBV7-9 and TRBJ1-5 for the parts outside the CDR3, the full variable domain is DTGVSQNPRHKITKRGQNVTFRCDPISEHNRLYWYRQTLGQGPEFLTYFQNEAQLEKSRLLSDRFSAERPKGSFSTLEIQRTEQGDSAMYLCASSFGDRGSNQPQHFGDGTRLSIL.

DNA of the CDR3: TGTGCCAGCAGGGACGGTGCCGGGGAGCTGTTTTTT. Protein sequence: CASRDGAGELFF. This chain uses TRBV27 with TRBJ2-2; D unclear. Deletions cut 6 bases from V and 6 bases from J, with 8 bases between. Germline V CDR1 and CDR2: MNHEY, SMNVEV (reference sequence). The length of the CDR3 is 12 residues.

The chain employs TRBV7-9 and TRBJ2-1; TRBD2 aligns across 8 bases. Per the germline V gene, CDR1 is SEHNR and CDR2 is FQNEAQ (reference sequence). This CDR3 has 16 amino acids. The V gene end was trimmed by 5 bases and the J gene end by 7 bases; junction bases not matched to a gene: 13. CDR3 coding DNA: TGTGCCAGCAGCCTTCCGACTAGCGACCCGTCGAATGAGCAGTTCTTC. This encodes CASSLPTSDPSNEQFF.

This clone has more than one count but fewer than ten. The V gene is TRBV6-6, the J gene TRBJ2-7, with 9 bases that match TRBD1. The V and J ends lost 0 bases and 5 bases, in that order; junction bases with no gene match: 8. The length of the CDR3 is 16 residues. Germline lookup yields CDR1 MNHNY and CDR2 SVGAGI (reference sequence). CDR3 sequence: CASSYSGQGSPHEQYF. The CDR3 nucleotides are TGTGCCAGCAGTTACTCGGGACAGGGTAGTCCTCACGAGCAGTACTTC.

This clone showed up just a few times. The chain recombines TRBV7-9 with TRBJ2-3; 14 bases agree with TRBD2. CDR3 length equals 17 residues. Unmatched junction bases numbered 7, after V lost 3 bases and J lost 5 bases. Germline-derived CDR1 and CDR2 are SEHNR and FQNEAQ (reference sequence). In nucleotides, the CDR3 is TGTGCCAGCAGCTTTGGAGGGACTAGCGGGGGTGAAGATACGCAGTATTTT. It translates to CASSFGGTSGGEDTQYF.

This clone appeared a few times. The V and J genes are TRBV7-2 and TRBJ2-1, with 7 nucleotides matching TRBD2. Germline V gene sequence: CDR1 SGHTA, CDR2 FQGNSA. The CDR3 extends over 15 amino acids. V lost 3 bases and J lost 5; bases outside the gene matches: 7. The chain's CDR3 is CASSFRGGKDNEQFF. CDR3 DNA sequence: TGTGCCAGCAGCTTTCGCGGGGGTAAAGACAATGAGCAGTTCTTC.